The rows below give T cell receptor beta chains drawn from one sample of a study of blood T cells in healthy people across ages. TCRdb reprocessed the 5' RACE reads via MiXCR and lists one record per CDR3 protein. The table includes around 1.5 million distinct CDR3 sequences, roughly 45% detected once. Source material: blood. Receptor source: a woman between 18 and 29 years old in good health. CDR3s include the opening cysteine and the closing phenylalanine or tryptophan. D genes are given only for firm matches. Clone sizes are given selectively: once, few, many, or a class where the clone is expanded.

abundance	v_gene	len	j_gene	d_gene	CDR3aa	CDR3nt
NA	TRBV3-1	16	TRBJ1-5	NA	CASSKTLGGGYQPQHF	TGTGCCAGCAGCAAAACGTTGGGGGGTGGGTATCAGCCCCAGCATTTT
few	TRBV27	14	TRBJ1-2	NA	CASARRDGVVGYTF	TGTGCCAGCGCCAGGCGGGACGGTGTGGTTGGCTACACCTTC
few	TRBV9	11	TRBJ1-2	NA	CASRNSGGYTF	TGTGCCAGCAGAAATTCCGGTGGCTACACCTTC
few	TRBV13	13	TRBJ2-1	NA	CASSLGGATEQFF	TGTGCCAGCAGCTTAGGGGGAGCTACTGAGCAGTTCTTC
NA	TRBV6-1	14	TRBJ2-2	TRBD2	CASTLRGGGGELFF	TGTGCCAGCACCCTTCGGGGCGGGGGCGGGGAGCTGTTTTTT
few	TRBV4-1	16	TRBJ2-1	NA	CASSQEPGSGADEQFF	TGCGCCAGCAGCCAAGAACCGGGTTCCGGGGCCGATGAGCAGTTCTTC
NA	TRBV2	16	TRBJ2-1	TRBD2	CASSEVSSGRNNEQFF	TGTGCCAGCAGTGAGGTTAGTAGCGGGAGGAACAATGAGCAGTTCTTC
NA	TRBV20-1	15	TRBJ2-7	NA	CSARTPVIMENIRYF	TGCAGTGCTAGGACCCCCGTCATAATGGAAAACATTCGGTACTTC
NA	TRBV29-1	14	TRBJ1-1	TRBD1	CSVLPLTGTTEAFF	TGCAGCGTTCTTCCTTTGACAGGGACCACTGAAGCTTTCTTT
NA	TRBV6-6	12	TRBJ1-5	NA	CASAQGSQPQHF	TGTGCCAGCGCACAGGGCAGTCAGCCCCAGCATTTT
NA	TRBV6-1	14	TRBJ2-7	TRBD2	CASLATSVNYEQYF	TGTGCCAGCCTCGCCACTAGCGTAAACTACGAGCAGTACTTC
few	TRBV18	12	TRBJ2-5	NA	CAASGFQETQYF	TGTGCCGCTTCGGGATTTCAAGAGACCCAGTACTTC
few	TRBV20-1	12	TRBJ1-2	NA	CSAPRGGWGYTF	TGCAGTGCCCCCAGAGGAGGTTGGGGCTACACCTTC
NA	TRBV3-1	15	TRBJ2-7	NA	CASSLGGRQTYEQYF	TGTGCCAGCAGCTTAGGTGGGCGCCAAACCTACGAGCAGTACTTC
once	TRBV11-2	14	TRBJ2-3	NA	CASSLETPADTQYF	TGTGCCAGCAGCTTAGAGACTCCCGCGGATACGCAGTATTTT
NA	TRBV20-1	14	TRBJ2-2	NA	CSARETSSPGELFF	TGCAGTGCTAGAGAAACTAGCTCCCCCGGGGAGCTGTTTTTT
NA	TRBV2	14	TRBJ1-1	NA	CASTGGRGNTEAFF	TGTGCCTCAACTGGGGGGCGCGGGAACACTGAAGCTTTCTTT
NA	TRBV4-1	17	TRBJ1-2	NA	CASSQGHRWGDNYGYTF	TGCGCCAGCAGCCAAGGCCACAGGTGGGGAGATAACTATGGCTACACCTTC
few	TRBV14	14	TRBJ2-2	NA	CASSQDPVYGELFF	TGTGCCAGCAGCCAAGATCCGGTCTACGGGGAGCTGTTTTTT
NA	TRBV27	15	TRBJ2-7	NA	CASSLATATQGEQYF	TGTGCCAGCAGTCTCGCGACAGCAACCCAGGGGGAGCAGTACTTC
NA	TRBV5-1	15	TRBJ1-4	TRBD1	CASSIGQGGNEKLFF	TGCGCCAGCAGCATAGGACAGGGGGGTAATGAAAAACTGTTTTTT
few	TRBV29-1	13	TRBJ2-7	NA	CSVTPGVIGEQYF	TGCAGCGTGACCCCGGGGGTTATAGGGGAGCAGTACTTC
NA	TRBV5-6	10	TRBJ2-3	NA	CACGGNTQYF	TGTGCCTGTGGTGGAAATACGCAGTATTTT
NA	TRBV6-1	17	TRBJ2-2	TRBD2	CASRPRSGGTNTGELFF	TGTGCCAGCAGACCTCGGAGCGGGGGCACGAACACCGGGGAGCTGTTTTTT
NA	TRBV5-6	13	TRBJ2-1	NA	CASSTTSAWEQFF	TGTGCCAGCAGCACCACCTCCGCGTGGGAGCAGTTCTTC
NA	TRBV3-1	15	TRBJ2-2	NA	CASTPGVSSRGELFF	TGTGCCAGCACCCCCGGAGTGTCTAGCAGGGGGGAGCTGTTTTTT
NA	TRBV12-3/TRBV12-4	16	TRBJ2-7	NA	CASSLGAPPTLYEQYF	TGTGCCAGCAGTTTGGGGGCCCCCCCAACCTTATACGAGCAGTACTTC
NA	TRBV6-6	16	TRBJ2-2	NA	CASSYSLLGATGELFF	TGTGCCAGCAGTTACTCACTACTGGGGGCCACCGGGGAGCTGTTTTTT
NA	TRBV7-3	18	TRBJ2-7	NA	CASSLRYFLGPFSYEQYF	TGTGCCAGCAGCTTAAGATATTTCCTGGGCCCCTTCTCCTACGAGCAGTACTTC
few	TRBV12-3/TRBV12-4	15	TRBJ1-2	NA	CASSPQGPGNYGYTF	TGTGCCAGCAGTCCTCAGGGGCCGGGGAACTATGGCTACACCTTC